This T cell receptor beta chain was obtained from a study of tumor-infiltrating lymphocytes in primary liver carcinoma (dated by TCRdb to between 2016 and 2019). With respect to the entire study: A handful of patients with histopathologically diagnosed primary liver carcinoma underwent surgical resection in China between late 2015 and March 2016. The five patients had tumors staged T1-T3 N0M0, with maximum diameters ranging from about 4 to 11 cm. A total of about 35 specimens from 5 patients, comprising 25 or so tumor regions, 5 adjacent noncancerous liver tissues and 5 peripheral blood samples, were covered by TCRbeta repertoire sequencing. TCRbeta repertoire sequencing, expression microarrays and whole-exome sequencing were combined in the study across five regions of each liver tumor, with adjacent normal tissue and blood also included. Roughly 3.5 to 8 million productive TCRbeta reads were obtained per sample, and no significant difference in read depth was found between tissue types. The five patients, three men and two women aged 30 to 69 years, had hepatocellular carcinoma (four) or combined HCC and intrahepatic cholangiocarcinoma (one). High reproducibility was observed for the technical replicate repertoires, with mean shared-clone rates roughly 0.89 and correlation coefficients above 0.95.

According to the germline V gene, CDR1 reads SGHAT and CDR2 reads FQNNGV. Taken from cysteine to phenylalanine, the CDR3 has 15 residues. Just CDR3 DNA is preserved here, 45 bases in frame from base 1. V sheds 4 bases and J sheds 5 bases, leaving 17 bases between their ends. Worth noting for this clonotype: No cognate antigen has been identified for it. No base quality information exists; no much larger clone differs at one position.

Findings and caveats that apply to the study as a whole: Only four or five patients were included in the study, and the authors note that the findings should be validated in a larger study. Pairs of tumor regions showed greater repertoire overlap (mean 36%) than tumor-adjacent pairs (approximately 17%) or tumor-blood pairs (approximately 15%), which is consistent with antigen-driven expansion. The top 250 clones accounted for a significantly greater share of the repertoire in tumors than in blood (p = 0.039). Because only the TCR beta chain was sequenced and unpaired alpha chains were not captured, true repertoire diversity is likely underestimated. Comparison of CD4+ and CD8+ T cell repertoires was precluded by the use of bulk unsorted samples.

Blood RNA was extracted from unsorted whole blood with TRIzol reagent; germline DNA came from the DNeasy Blood & Tissue kit. At the time of sampling, the patients had chronic HBV infection and had not received any treatment. Before surgery, roughly 4.2 milliliters of peripheral blood were drawn into K2EDTA tubes. TCRbeta-specific cDNA was reverse-transcribed from about 500 ng total RNA using a constant-region primer and ProtoScript II reverse transcriptase. The TCRbeta libraries were prepared through three rounds of nested multiplex PCR following a slightly modified ARM-PCR procedure. Each of the first two PCR rounds ran for roughly 11 cycles and used multiplex TRBV1-TRBV30 forward primers together with a Cbeta reverse primer. Sample barcodes and Illumina adapters were attached in a final 25-cycle PCR using Deep VentR polymerase. Amplicons of 200-500 bp were gel-purified with a QIAquick gel extraction kit before sequencing. An Illumina HiSeq 2500 was used to sequence the TCRbeta amplicons with 250-bp paired-end reads. On the study's bioinformatics: Reads were quality-trimmed with Trimmomatic v0.33, and paired reads were merged with FLASH v1.2.11 to recover full CDR3 sequences. MiGEC v1.2.1b assigned V, D and J germline segments to the rearranged TCRbeta sequences. Clonotype statistics, along with Shannon-Wiener diversity indices, were calculated using VDJtools v1.0.0. To cut down on sampling bias, every analysis after diversity analysis relied on just the 250 most abundant clonotypes from each sample. TCRdb ran its own pipeline on the public reads, namely fastp trimming at Q25 and MiXCR clone calling, and kept in-frame beta chains. Identical CDR3 proteins give one entry, which carries the most common genes and DNA. The V and J calls reflect TCRdb's pipeline rather than the authors' work. The sample records approximately 340,000 distinct CDR3 sequences, 65% of which are singletons. Approximately 5.9% of the sample is in the top ten clones.

The clonotype originates from a middle-aged man with primary liver carcinoma and hepatitis B virus infection. Sequencing was carried out using peripheral blood. The chain uses TRBV11-2 and TRBJ1-1, with no confident D gene call. The CDR3 protein is CASSYGREVGTEAFF. The DNA reads TGTGCCAGCAGCTATGGACGGGAAGTGGGAACTGAAGCTTTCTTT.